The subject of this entry is one TCR beta chain. This record comes from a study of blood T cell repertoires in COVID-19. About the research overall: Whether acute or convalescent, the COVID-19 samples came from the United States, Italy and Spain. Nucleic acid was either cDNA or gDNA, and it came from T cells, B-cell-depleted T cells, or PBMCs.

Original methodology: Amplifying reference gene primers gave estimates of nucleated cell counts. Profiled with immunoSEQ multiplex PCR; TCRdb holds only in-frame clones, not every one. V and J calls and clone size are given by that table; D and trimming were obtained from the DNA. Among some 90,000 clones listed, 80% were seen once. Germline CDR1 MGHRA, CDR2 YSYEKL. V lost 3 bases, J lost 0 bases, and 13 bases lay in between. The length of the CDR3 is 16 residues. The clonotype was recovered from a woman aged 70-85 years with acute or convalescent COVID-19. The chain links TRBV4-1 to TRBJ2-3, with a tentative D call TRBD2 (5 bases). The sample comprised peripheral blood. CDR3 nucleotide sequence: TGCGCCAGCAGCCACGGACTTTCCGACAGCACAGATACGCAGTATTTT. As protein: CASSHGLSDSTDTQYF.